This TCR beta chain derives from a study of CD8 T cells in Susac syndrome. After extraction with the RNeasy kit, roughly 0.5 to 1 ug of the RNA was reverse transcribed using random hexamers. The TCR beta CDR3 was amplified by immunoSEQ multiplex PCR across 54 Vbeta, 13 Jbeta. TCRdb independently ran MiXCR on the immunoSEQ multiplex PCR reads; one entry per CDR3 protein. Of about 110,000 distinct CDR3 sequences listed, around 95% are singletons. Sequencing of TCR beta was performed on blood CD8+ T cells and on blood CD4+ T cells. Healthy donors matched for age and sex were used as controls. TEMRA cells were FACS-enriched and CD8+ and CD4+ T cells negatively isolated. Trimming shortened V by 6 bases and J by 0 bases, and 6 bases separated the two germline ends. CDR3 length: 13 residues. Germline values: CDR1 LGHNT, CDR2 FRNRAP.

The chain recombines TRBV12-5 with TRBJ2-1; D gene uncertain. This clonotype was sampled from a human donor in good health. The sample was CD4+ T cells from PBMCs. The CDR3 DNA reads as TGTGCTAGTGGAGGGCCCTCCTACAATGAGCAGTTCTTC. It codes for CASGGPSYNEQFF.